This TCR beta chain derives from a study of blood T cells in healthy people across ages. Then a second PCR, running roughly 7 to 12 cycles, was carried out with a sample-barcoded 5' primer and a J-beta primer mix. Every sample gave at least 2.5 million paired-end reads containing CDR3. TCRdb reprocessed the 5' RACE reads with MiXCR, giving one entry per CDR3 protein. The sample lists 1,800,000 or so distinct CDR3 sequences; 35% to 50% were seen once. Individuals who donated were healthy Caucasians from Russia aged about 6 to 100. Total RNA, at least 5 micrograms per sample, was extracted from PBMCs. CDR1 is SGHRS, CDR2 YFSETQ, per germline. With 6 bases clipped from V and 4 bases from J, the junction kept 14 bases outside the gene matches. This CDR3 is built from 16 residues.

This chain joins TRBV5-1 and TRBJ2-3; 7 positions match TRBD2. The receptor comes from a human donor in good health. The sequenced material came from blood. The CDR3 reads CASMGVAGLSADTQYF. Here the CDR3 DNA reads TGCGCCAGCATGGGGGTAGCGGGCCTTAGCGCAGATACGCAGTATTTT.